Reported below is one T cell receptor beta chain. Its antigen remains unknown. The method was immunoSEQ multiplex PCR; TCRdb's version includes in-frame clones alone and lacks a portion of them. Among tens of thousands of clones, about nine tenths were seen once, and the ten largest hold more than 2%. The CDR3 has 15 amino acids. With 6 bases clipped from V and 5 bases from J, the junction kept 8 bases outside the gene matches. The V gene's germline CDR1 is LNHDA and CDR2 SQIVND (reference sequence). The data were taken from a study of T cell responses to AZD1222 COVID-19 vaccine. Across the whole study: Second doses at about 4 or about 12 weeks were pooled.

Whole-study findings and limits: The number of AZD1222 recipients seropositive at baseline was only five to seven.

The sequenced sample was peripheral blood, obtained on day 0 of AZD1222 vaccination. The V gene is TRBV19, the J gene TRBJ2-3; 10 bases match TRBD1. This clonotype was sampled from an adult in good health. The CDR3 reads CASSNSTGGVDTQYF. CDR3 DNA sequence: TGTGCCAGTAGCAATTCGACAGGGGGCGTAGATACGCAGTATTTT. The whole variable domain, remainder taken from reference TRBV19 and TRBJ2-3, is DGGITQSPKYLFRKEGQNVTLSCEQNLNHDAMYWYRQDPGQGLRLIYYSQIVNDFQKGDIAEGYSVSREKKESFPLTVTSAQKNPTAFYLCASSNSTGGVDTQYFGPGTRLTVL.